These 7 T cell receptor beta chains share one sample of origin, sequenced in a study of metastatic and nonmetastatic thyroid tumors. TCRdb used MiXCR to call clones anew from the PCR reads. The sample has about 14,000 clones; under 30% are singletons. Each patient went into thyroid surgery without having received any treatment. The sample taken for sequencing was blood. These receptors all stem from a female donor with papillary thyroid cancer or a benign thyroid nodule (not recorded which). Some clones in this sample may be carry-over from other donors' samples.

The CDR3 sequence is CASSLRQGGQPQHF. Written as DNA, the CDR3 is TGCGCCAGCAGCCTAAGACAGGGCGGTCAGCCCCAGCATTTT. The chain has TRBV4-1 and TRBJ1-5; TRBD1 matches at 7 bases. Trimming at V came to 4 bases and at J to 6 bases, leaving 6 bases not matched to a gene. The CDR3 runs 14 residues. Germline-derived CDR1 and CDR2 are MGHRA and YSYEKL.

This clone was seen ten or more times. The gene calls are TRBV20-1 and TRBJ1-5, with D perhaps TRBD1 (5 bases). V lost 3 bases and J 3 bases, leaving 9 bases between the germline ends. The germline V gene encodes CDR1 DFQATT and CDR2 SNEGSKA (reference sequence). This CDR3 has 13 residues. CDR3: CSASSGYNQPQHF. For the CDR3, the DNA is TGCAGTGCTAGTTCAGGGTACAATCAGCCCCAGCATTTT.

This clone is judged medium-sized. CDR3 protein: CASSETSGRNNEQFF. The CDR3 DNA is TGTGCCAGCAGTGAGACTAGCGGGAGGAACAATGAGCAGTTCTTC. The chain joins TRBV28 to TRBJ2-1, with TRBD2 matching 13 bases. CDR1 and CDR2 (germline): MDHEN, SYDVKM. The CDR3 is 15 amino acids. Trimming at V came to 5 bases and at J to 5 bases, leaving 3 bases not matched to a gene.

This clone was observed a few times. The germline gene is not matched at one end of the junction; a read error may be the cause. The chain recombines TRBV13 with TRBJ2-7; the match to TRBD1 covers 11 bases. The germline V gene has CDR1 PRHDT and CDR2 FYEKMQ (reference sequence). The CDR3 spans 15 residues. The chain's CDR3 is CASSIGGQGGYEQYF. CDR3 sequence (DNA): TGTGCCAGCAGCATAGGGGGACAGGGGGGGTACGAGCAGTACTTC.

By sample share, this clone is medium-sized (0.01 to 0.1%). The chain is built from TRBV6-5 and TRBJ2-1, with 9 bases that match TRBD1. V dropped 1 base and J dropped 4; count of bases not matched to a gene: 5. The CDR3 consists of 16 residues. Germline CDR1 and CDR2: MNHEY and SVGAGI. CDR3 residues: CASSYYPGQGYNEQFF. The CDR3 bases are TGTGCCAGCAGTTACTACCCGGGACAGGGTTACAATGAGCAGTTCTTC.

This clone is medium-sized (0.01 to 0.1%) within its sample. The V call is TRBV6-6, the J call TRBJ1-2; D not certain. The germline V gene has CDR1 MNHNY and CDR2 SVGAGI (reference sequence). This CDR3 region has 16 residues. Trimming took 0 bases from V and 6 from J, leaving 17 bases between them. The CDR3 nucleotides are TGTGCCAGCAGTTACTCGAGGGATCTTCCCCCCAATGGCTACACCTTC. Translated, it gives CASSYSRDLPPNGYTF.

By frequency in the sample, this clone is medium-sized. This sequence joins TRBV6-4 and TRBJ1-2; TRBD1 aligns across 10 bases. Germline V lookup: CDR1 MRHNA, CDR2 SNTAGT. With V trimmed by 8 bases and J by 4 bases, 7 bases remained unmatched. This CDR3 spans 14 amino acids. The DNA of the CDR3 is TGTGCCAGCGGACAGGGGGATTCAAGCTATGGCTACACCTTC. This translates into CASGQGDSSYGYTF.